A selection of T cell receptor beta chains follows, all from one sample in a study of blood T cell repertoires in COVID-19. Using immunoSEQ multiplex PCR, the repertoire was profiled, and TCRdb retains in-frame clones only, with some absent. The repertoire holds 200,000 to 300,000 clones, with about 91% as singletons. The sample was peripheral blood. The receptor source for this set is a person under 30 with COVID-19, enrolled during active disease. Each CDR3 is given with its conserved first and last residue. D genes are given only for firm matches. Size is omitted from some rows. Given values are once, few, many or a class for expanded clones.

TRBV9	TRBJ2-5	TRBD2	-	CASSVVAGGMETQYF	TGTGCCAGCAGCGTAGTGGCGGGAGGAATGGAGACCCAGTACTTC
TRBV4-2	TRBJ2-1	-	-	CASSPSGVEQFF	TGTGCCAGCAGCCCATCAGGGGTTGAGCAGTTCTTC
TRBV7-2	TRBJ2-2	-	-	CASSLELSTGELFF	TGTGCCAGCAGCTTAGAACTGTCCACCGGGGAGCTGTTTTTT
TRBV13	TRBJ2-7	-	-	CASSSRYEQYF	TGTGCCAGCAGCTCCCGCTACGAGCAGTACTTC
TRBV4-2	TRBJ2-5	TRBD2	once	CASSQGGVAGGPWETQYF	TGTGCCAGCAGCCAAGGGGGCGTAGCGGGAGGGCCGTGGGAGACCCAGTACTTC
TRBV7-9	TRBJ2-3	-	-	CASSSNRRRSTDTQYF	TGTGCCAGCAGCTCAAACAGGAGACGGAGCACAGATACGCAGTATTTT
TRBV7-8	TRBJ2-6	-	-	CASSLVSGANVLTF	TGTGCCAGCAGCTTAGTATCTGGGGCCAACGTCCTGACTTTC
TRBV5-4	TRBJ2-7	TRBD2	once	CASSPRGLAGGYEQYF	TGTGCCAGCAGCCCGCGGGGACTAGCGGGAGGCTACGAGCAGTACTTC
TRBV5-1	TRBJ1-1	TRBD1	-	CASSLTGGNTEAFF	TGCGCCAGCAGCTTAACAGGGGGGAACACTGAAGCTTTCTTT
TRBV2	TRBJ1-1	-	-	CASSVGGGNTEAFF	TGTGCCAGCAGTGTTGGGGGCGGGAACACTGAAGCTTTCTTT
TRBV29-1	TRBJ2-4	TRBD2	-	CSVAGLAKNIQYF	TGCAGCGTAGCGGGGCTAGCCAAAAACATTCAGTACTTC
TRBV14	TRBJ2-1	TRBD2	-	CASSQVAGGEQFF	TGTGCCAGCAGCCAAGTGGCGGGAGGTGAGCAGTTCTTC
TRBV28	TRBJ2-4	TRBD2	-	CASSLEGGQNIQYF	TGTGCCAGCAGTTTAGAGGGAGGGCAAAACATTCAGTACTTC
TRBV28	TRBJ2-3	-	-	CASSPLKLAPLGDTQYF	TGTGCCAGCAGCCCACTAAAACTAGCACCATTGGGAGATACGCAGTATTTT
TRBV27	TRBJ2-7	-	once	CASSLSLAGRPYEQYF	TGTGCCAGCAGTTTATCCTTGGCAGGGAGGCCCTACGAGCAGTACTTC
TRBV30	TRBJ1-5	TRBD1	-	CACSTGEIQHF	TGTGCCTGCAGCACAGGGGAGATCCAGCATTTT
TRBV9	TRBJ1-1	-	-	CASSAPDTEAFF	TGTGCCAGCAGCGCTCCGGACACTGAAGCTTTCTTT
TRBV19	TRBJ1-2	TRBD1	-	CASSTTGTAYGYTF	TGTGCCAGTAGTACAACCGGGACAGCATATGGCTACACCTTC
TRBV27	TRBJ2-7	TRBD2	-	CASSFREGWYEQYF	TGTGCCAGCAGTTTCAGGGAGGGTTGGTACGAGCAGTACTTC
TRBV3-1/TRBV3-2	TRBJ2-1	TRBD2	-	CASSQDRLAGREQFF	TGTGCCAGCAGCCAAGATCGCCTAGCGGGACGGGAGCAGTTCTTC
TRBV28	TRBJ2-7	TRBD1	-	CASSPHGTGYEQYF	TGTGCCAGCAGTCCTCACGGGACAGGTTACGAGCAGTACTTC
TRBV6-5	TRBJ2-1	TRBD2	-	CASGLAGSDEQFF	TGTGCCAGCGGACTAGCGGGATCGGATGAGCAGTTCTTC
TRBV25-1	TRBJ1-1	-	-	CASSETGLNTEAFF	TGTGCCAGCAGTGAAACAGGGCTTAACACTGAAGCTTTCTTT
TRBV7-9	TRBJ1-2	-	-	CASSLAGPGGVYGYTF	TGTGCCAGCAGCTTAGCGGGGCCAGGTGGGGTCTATGGCTACACCTTC
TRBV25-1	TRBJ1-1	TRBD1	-	CASSDPQGQANTEAFF	TGTGCCAGCAGTGACCCGCAGGGACAGGCGAACACTGAAGCTTTCTTT